This T cell receptor (beta chain) was sequenced for a study of blood T cell repertoires in COVID-19. For the study at large: Sources were T cells, B-cell-depleted T cells, or PBMCs; the material itself was cDNA or gDNA.

Everyone who took part was roughly 18 to 100 years old, and they came from some 23 US areas. Method: immunoSEQ multiplex PCR; TCRdb's copy keeps in-frame clones and lacks some. Of over 350,000 clones in the sample, over 75% were seen once. The CDR3 is made up of 13 amino acids. Germline assignment: CDR1 SGHTA and CDR2 FQGNSA. Trimming removed 4 bases from V and 5 bases from J, with 9 bases in between. V usage is TRBV7-2 and J usage is TRBJ1-5; no firm D call. The clonotype comes from a woman between 25 and 40 years old with acute COVID-19. The sample taken for sequencing was PBMCs or T cells enriched from blood (not recorded which). CDR3 protein: CASSSSFDQPQHF. The DNA for the CDR3 is TGTGCCAGCAGCTCCAGTTTCGATCAGCCCCAGCATTTT. Full variable domain (rest looked up from reference TRBV7-2 and TRBJ1-5): GAGVSQSPSNKVTEKGKDVELRCDPISGHTALYWYRQSLGQGLEFLIYFQGNSAPDKSGLPSDRFSAERTGGSVSTLTIQRTQQEDSAVYLCASSSSFDQPQHFGDGTRLSIL.